The 25 T cell receptor beta chains given below trace back to one sample, sequenced in a study of T cells in narcolepsy. Sequencing used immunoSEQ multiplex PCR; TCRdb keeps in-frame clones, though not all of them. This sample has about 21,000 clones, with around 92% found just once. Sequenced input: CD45RA- memory CD4+ T cells from PBMCs. The receptor source for this set is a human donor with narcolepsy.

J is TRBJ2-1 and V is TRBV15; D unresolved. The ends were cut back, 0 bases at V and 12 bases at J, with 9 bases in the middle. The CDR3 loop spans 12 amino acids. Germline V gene sequence: CDR1 LNHNV, CDR2 YYDKDF (reference sequence). The CDR3 is CATSRDGWWQFF. CDR3 nucleotides: TGTGCCACCAGCAGAGATGGATGGTGGCAGTTCTTC.

The rearrangement uses TRBV6-1 and TRBJ1-5; TRBD1 agrees at 7 bases. The CDR3 is 13 residues long. CDR1 and CDR2 from the germline V gene are MNHNS and SASEGT. Losses at the gene ends were 7 bases for V and 5 bases for J; bases not matched to a gene: 5. The CDR3 reads CASTRDRYQPQHF. CDR3 bases: TGTGCCAGCACCCGGGACAGATATCAGCCCCAGCATTTT.

V and J are TRBV6-5 and TRBJ1-3, with 9 bases fitting TRBD1. After removal of 4 bases from V and 7 bases from J, the junction contained 2 bases not matched to a gene. CDR3 length: 13 amino acids. CDR1 is MNHEY, CDR2 SVGAGI, per germline. The DNA for the CDR3 is TGTGCCAGCAGTTGGGGGACAGGGAACACCATATATTTT. Translated, it gives CASSWGTGNTIYF.

The rearrangement joins TRBV28 to TRBJ1-2; D uncertain. Per the germline V gene, CDR1 is MDHEN and CDR2 is SYDVKM. The CDR3 sequence is 14 residues long. Trimming took 5 bases from V and 4 from J, leaving 14 bases between them. CDR3 coding DNA: TGTGCCAGCAGTGCCCCCTTCGTGGGCTATGGCTACACCTTC. Encoded protein: CASSAPFVGYGYTF.

The V gene is TRBV7-2, the J gene TRBJ2-7, with 12 nucleotides matching TRBD2. J gave up 2 bases and V 5 bases, and 13 bases lay outside the gene matches. This CDR3 is built from 18 residues. Germline V CDR1 and CDR2: SGHTA, FQGNSA. For the CDR3, the DNA is TGTGCCAGCAGCCTCACGCTCTGGGCTAGCGGGAGGGCCTACGAGCAGTACTTC. This codes for CASSLTLWASGRAYEQYF.

This clone was counted once. The chain has TRBV11-3 and TRBJ2-3; D uncertain. V was cut by 0 bases and J by 6 bases, with 10 bases left in between. CDR3 length: 14 amino acids. CDR1 and CDR2 (germline): SGHNT, YENEEA. The CDR3: CASSLDRPADTQYF. CDR3 sequence (DNA): TGTGCCAGCAGCTTAGATCGACCGGCGGATACGCAGTATTTT.

The rearrangement links TRBV18 to TRBJ1-3, with 8 bases lining up with TRBD1. Germline V gene sequence: CDR1 KGHSH, CDR2 LQKENI. This CDR3 is 15 amino acids long. J gave up 4 bases and V 3 bases, and 5 bases lay outside the gene matches. The CDR3 coding sequence is TGTGCCAGCTCACCGTCGACAGGGGTCGGAAACACCATATATTTT. This codes for CASSPSTGVGNTIYF.

This chain joins TRBV5-1 and TRBJ2-2; D is uncertain. V was cut by 5 bases and J by 8 bases, with 19 bases left in between. Germline V CDR1 and CDR2: SGHRS, YFSETQ. There are 15 residues in the CDR3. CDR3 loop: CASSSSTVLSGELFF. For the CDR3, the DNA is TGCGCCAGCAGTTCTTCTACAGTGCTATCGGGGGAGCTGTTTTTT.

The chain has TRBV30 and TRBJ1-1; D possibly corresponds to TRBD1 (6 bases). Germline lookup yields CDR1 GTSNPN and CDR2 SVGIG (reference sequence). This CDR3 has 14 amino acids. Trimming took off 1 base at V and 7 bases at J, with 16 bases between the two ends. In DNA form, the CDR3 reads TGTGCCTGGAGTGGGACAGCACGGACAGTTGAAGCTTTCTTT. Protein product: CAWSGTARTVEAFF.

V usage is TRBV5-1 and J usage is TRBJ2-7, with a tentative D call TRBD2 (5 bases). Germline V gene data show CDR1 as SGHRS and CDR2 as YFSETQ. Trimming took 1 base from V and 3 from J, leaving 11 bases between them. The CDR3 covers 14 residues. DNA for the CDR3: TGCGCCAGCAGCTTGAACACCGGGATCTACGAGCAGTACTTC. Translating gives CASSLNTGIYEQYF.

The J gene is TRBJ2-1, the V gene TRBV2, with D unclear. The CDR3 contains 11 residues. The V gene's germline CDR1 is SNHLY and CDR2 FYNNEI. The V and J ends lost 3 bases and 7 bases respectively, with 4 bases between them. In nucleotides, the CDR3 is TGTGCCAGCAGTGAGGGGAATGAGCAGTTCTTC. Translation: CASSEGNEQFF.

This CDR3 is CAIADAFEAFF. CDR3 nucleotides: TGTGCCATCGCGGACGCATTTGAAGCTTTCTTT. The chain recombines TRBV10-3 with TRBJ1-1; the D is unclear. CDR3 length equals 11 residues. Trimming cost V 8 bases and J 7 bases, with 11 bases left between them. Per germline, CDR1 ENHRY and CDR2 SYGVKD.

The chain has TRBV4-1 and TRBJ2-1; TRBD2 matches at 13 bases. J gave up 15 bases and V 1 base, and 12 bases lay outside the gene matches. Germline CDR1 is MGHRA and CDR2 is YSYEKL. The CDR3 covers 16 residues. CDR3 DNA: TGCGCCAGCAGCCAAGGCGGGACTAGCGGGACGTTAGGTCGGTTCTTC. As protein: CASSQGGTSGTLGRFF.

This sequence joins TRBV9 and TRBJ2-7, with 7 bases lining up with TRBD2. In germline, CDR1 is SGDLS, CDR2 YYNGEE. This CDR3 contains 14 residues. Trimming at V came to 3 bases and at J to 2 bases, leaving 5 bases not matched to a gene. In DNA, the CDR3 is TGTGCCAGCAGCGCCACCGGGACTACCTACGAGCAGTACTTC. It translates to CASSATGTTYEQYF.

This chain uses TRBV5-1 with TRBJ2-1; 13 bases fit TRBD2. The CDR3 is 18 amino acids. CDR1 and CDR2 (germline): SGHRS, YFSETQ. The V and J ends lost 0 bases and 10 bases, in that order; junction bases with no gene match: 13. CDR3 amino acids: CASSLGLPTSGRAYEQFF. The CDR3 DNA reads as TGCGCCAGCAGCTTGGGTTTGCCTACTAGCGGGAGGGCCTACGAGCAGTTCTTC.

V gene TRBV6-6 combines with J gene TRBJ2-1, with D maybe TRBD1 (8 bases). The V and J ends lost 4 bases and 14 bases respectively, with 15 bases between them. Looked up from germline, CDR1 is MNHNY and CDR2 is SVGAGI (reference sequence). The length of the CDR3 is 12 residues. The CDR3 DNA sequence: TGTGCCAGCAGTTTACAGGGGGGGAAGGAGTTCTTC. It encodes CASSLQGGKEFF.

The chain employs TRBV19 and TRBJ1-3; tentatively, D is TRBD1 (5 bases). V was cut by 5 bases and J by 0 bases, with 11 bases left in between. The CDR3 sequence is 15 residues long. Germline CDR1 reads LNHDA; CDR2 reads SQIVND (reference sequence). DNA for the CDR3: TGTGCCAGTAGTCCGTCGACAGTCTCTGGAAACACCATATATTTT. Amino acid sequence: CASSPSTVSGNTIYF.

The chain employs TRBV5-1 and TRBJ1-1, with TRBD1 as a possible D gene (5 bases). This CDR3 contains 15 residues. V was clipped by 0 bases and J by 7 bases, with 16 bases between them. Germline lookup yields CDR1 SGHRS and CDR2 YFSETQ. The CDR3 DNA reads TGCGCCAGCAGCTTGGCCCTGGCAGGGCCCGGTGAAGCTTTCTTT. Translated: CASSLALAGPGEAFF.

This clone has only one observation. V usage is TRBV11-2 and J usage is TRBJ2-2, with D possibly TRBD2 on 6 matching bases. The CDR3 runs 15 residues. V was trimmed by 3 bases and J by 5 bases, leaving 13 bases between them. Germline CDR1 is SGHAT and CDR2 is FQNNGV. The CDR3 DNA follows: TGTGCCAGCAGCTTTTCGGGGGTGGGAACCGGGGAGCTGTTTTTT. This gives the protein CASSFSGVGTGELFF.

This chain links TRBV6-5 with TRBJ2-2; D perhaps matches TRBD1 (5 bases). This CDR3 region has 15 residues. The V end was cut by 2 bases, the J end by 2 bases, with 9 bases between. Germline CDR1 reads MNHEY; CDR2 reads SVGAGI. This chain's CDR3 is CASSYQGTNTGELFF. The CDR3 nucleotides read TGTGCCAGCAGTTACCAGGGTACCAACACCGGGGAGCTGTTTTTT.

V usage is TRBV18 and J usage is TRBJ1-3; D is undetermined. The V end was cut by 1 base, the J end by 4 bases, with 14 bases between. CDR1 KGHSH and CDR2 LQKENI come from the germline V gene. The CDR3 loop spans 16 amino acids. In DNA, the CDR3 is TGTGCCAGCTCACCACGTGCGCCAAGCCAAGGAAACACCATATATTTT. The encoded protein is CASSPRAPSQGNTIYF. The full variable domain, with the rest looked up from reference TRBV18 and TRBJ1-3, is NAGVMQNPRHLVRRRGQEARLRCSPMKGHSHVYWYRQLPEEGLKFMVYLQKENIIDESGMPKERFSAEFPKEGPSILRIQQVVRGDSAAYFCASSPRAPSQGNTIYFGEGSWLTVV.

V is TRBV5-4 and J is TRBJ2-5; D gene uncertain. Germline assignment: CDR1 SGHNT and CDR2 YYREEE (reference sequence). The CDR3 length is 16 residues. V was trimmed by 5 bases and J by 10 bases, leaving 27 bases between them. In nucleotides, the CDR3 is TGTGCCAGCAGTGCTCCGGGCCCAGTTTCTCAGGTGGGCCAGTACTTC. Translated, it gives CASSAPGPVSQVGQYF.

This clone was recorded once. CDR3 in amino acids: CSTGTGSNQPQHF. The DNA of the CDR3 is TGCAGTACCGGGACCGGCAGCAATCAGCCCCAGCATTTT. This chain uses TRBV29-1 with TRBJ1-5; D is possibly TRBD1 (5 bases). CDR1 SQVTM and CDR2 ANQGSEA come from the germline V gene. The CDR3 covers 13 residues.

The chain uses TRBV7-2 and TRBJ2-5, with 7 bases identical to TRBD2. This CDR3 is built from 14 residues. Germline V gene sequence: CDR1 SGHTA, CDR2 FQGNSA. Losses at the gene ends were 1 base for V and 5 bases for J; bases not matched to a gene: 4. CDR3 residues: CASSLGGGRETQYF. In DNA form, the CDR3 reads TGTGCCAGCAGCTTAGGGGGGGGAAGGGAGACCCAGTACTTC.

This clone appeared once. This chain joins TRBV2 and TRBJ2-1; 10 bases map to TRBD2. Germline V gene data show CDR1 as SNHLY and CDR2 as FYNNEI. The CDR3 runs to 14 residues. V shed 5 bases, J shed 9 bases, and the junction held 7 bases outside the gene matches. The CDR3 region has the DNA TGTGCCAGCAGTCCTAGCGGGAGAGGTGGTGAGCAGTTCTTC. Its protein is CASSPSGRGGEQFF.